This T cell receptor beta chain appears in the sequencing data of a study of identical twins. The CDR3 totals 14 residues. Trimming removed 2 bases from V and 7 bases from J, with 12 bases in between. This clonotype was observed a few times. Via MiXCR, TCRdb re-called the 5' RACE reads, giving one row per CDR3 protein. Seen here are roughly 540,000 distinct CDR3 sequences, around 20% observed once, and the top ten hold around 0.91%. This sample also belongs to another study, concerning T cells expressing NK-cell markers.

This chain links TRBV12-3 or TRBV12-4 with TRBJ2-1, with D uncertain. The source is a woman aged 18-29 years in good health. Sequenced sample: CD4+ T cells sorted from blood. CDR3 sequence: CASSLTVSRNEQFF. The CDR3 DNA follows: TGTGCCAGCAGTTTAACAGTTTCTCGGAATGAGCAGTTCTTC.